The next 3 T cell receptor beta chains were all read from a single sample in a study of long-term antiretroviral therapy in people with HIV. immunoSEQ v3.0 was run at survey level. The repertoire was sequenced with immunoSEQ multiplex PCR; TCRdb's copy has only in-frame clones and lacks some. Of tens of thousands of clones listed, over 75% are singletons. Sequencing was performed on unsorted PBMCs, taken 3 years after starting antiretroviral therapy. These receptors were taken from a man aged 35 to 55 with HIV.

This sequence joins TRBV9 and TRBJ2-2; D tentatively reads TRBD1 or TRBD2 (5 bases each). V was cut by 3 bases and J by 8 bases, with 14 bases left in between. The germline V gene has CDR1 SGDLS and CDR2 YYNGEE. This CDR3 has 14 amino acids. CDR3 amino acids: CASSGTRGSGELFF. CDR3 sequence (DNA): TGTGCCAGCAGCGGCACGAGGGGATCTGGGGAGCTGTTTTTT.

The chain has TRBV2 and TRBJ1-1; TRBD1 matches 10 bases. The V and J ends lost 6 bases and 5 bases, in that order; junction bases with no gene match: 6. Germline V gene lookup returns CDR1 SNHLY and CDR2 FYNNEI. The CDR3 contains 14 residues. The CDR3 coding sequence is TGTGCCAGCAGGCCGGGACAGGGGACAACTGAAGCTTTCTTT. This codes for CASRPGQGTTEAFF.

The chain employs TRBV7-9 and TRBJ1-5; 11 bases line up with TRBD1. The CDR3 has 16 amino acids. Looked up from germline, CDR1 is SEHNR and CDR2 is FQNEAQ (reference sequence). After removal of 4 bases from V and 3 bases from J, the junction contained 5 bases not matched to a gene. CDR3 protein: CASSSWTGGLNQPQHF. The CDR3 nucleotides read TGTGCCAGCAGCTCCTGGACAGGGGGCCTCAATCAGCCCCAGCATTTT.